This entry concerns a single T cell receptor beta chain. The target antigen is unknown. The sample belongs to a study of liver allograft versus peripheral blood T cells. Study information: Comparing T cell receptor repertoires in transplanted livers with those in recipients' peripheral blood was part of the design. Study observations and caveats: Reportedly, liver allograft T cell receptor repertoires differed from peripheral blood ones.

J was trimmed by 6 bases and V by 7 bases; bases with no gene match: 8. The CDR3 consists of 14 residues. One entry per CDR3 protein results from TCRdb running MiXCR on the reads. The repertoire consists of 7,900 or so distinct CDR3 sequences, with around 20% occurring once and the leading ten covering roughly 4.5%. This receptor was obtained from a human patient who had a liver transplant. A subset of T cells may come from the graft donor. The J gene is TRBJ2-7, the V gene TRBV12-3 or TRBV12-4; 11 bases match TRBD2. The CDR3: CASTASGRSAEQYF. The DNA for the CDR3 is TGTGCCAGCACGGCTAGCGGGAGGTCGGCCGAGCAGTACTTC.